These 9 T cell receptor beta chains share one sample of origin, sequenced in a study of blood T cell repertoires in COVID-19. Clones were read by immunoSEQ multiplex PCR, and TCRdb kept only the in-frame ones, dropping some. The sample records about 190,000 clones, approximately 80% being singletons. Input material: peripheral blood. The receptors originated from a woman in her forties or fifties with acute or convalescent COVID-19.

CDR3 sequence (DNA): TGTGCCAGCAGCGGGACAGGGTACATTCAGTACTTC. This sequence encodes CASSGTGYIQYF. The chain carries TRBV12-3 or TRBV12-4 and TRBJ2-4, with 9 positions matching TRBD1. After removal of 6 bases from V and 8 bases from J, the junction contained 2 bases not matched to a gene. The CDR3 has 12 residues.

The DNA for the CDR3 is TGTGCCAGCAGTGTTGTCCACAATTATAGGAGCTCCTATAATTCACCCCTCCACTTT. It encodes CASSVVHNYRSSYNSPLHF. The chain links TRBV6-1 to TRBJ1-6; D gene ambiguous. Germline V gene sequence: CDR1 MNHNS, CDR2 SASEGT. V was pared by 4 bases and J by 0 bases, with 19 bases between. This CDR3 region has 19 residues.

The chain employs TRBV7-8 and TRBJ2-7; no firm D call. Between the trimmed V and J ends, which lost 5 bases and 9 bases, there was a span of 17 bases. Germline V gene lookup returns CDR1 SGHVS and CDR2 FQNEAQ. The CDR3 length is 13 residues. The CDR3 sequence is CASSLPVRSVQYF. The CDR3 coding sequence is TGTGCCAGCAGCCTACCCGTCCGGTCGGTGCAGTACTTC.

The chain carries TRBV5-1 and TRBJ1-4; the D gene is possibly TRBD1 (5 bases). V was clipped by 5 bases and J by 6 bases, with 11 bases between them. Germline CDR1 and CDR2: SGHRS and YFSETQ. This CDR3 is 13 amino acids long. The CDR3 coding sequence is TGCGCCAGCAGACGGGGGGACGATGAAAAACTGTTTTTT. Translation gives CASRRGDDEKLFF. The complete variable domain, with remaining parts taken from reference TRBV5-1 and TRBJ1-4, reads KAGVTQTPRYLIKTRGQQVTLSCSPISGHRSVSWYQQTPGQGLQFLFEYFSETQRNKGNFPGRFSGRQFSNSRSEMNVSTLELGDSALYLCASRRGDDEKLFFGSGTQLSVL.

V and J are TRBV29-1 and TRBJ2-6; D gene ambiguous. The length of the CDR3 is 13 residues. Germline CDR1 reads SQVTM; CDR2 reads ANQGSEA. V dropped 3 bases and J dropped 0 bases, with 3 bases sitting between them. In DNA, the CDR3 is TGCAGCGTTGATTACTCTGGGGCCAACGTCCTGACTTTC. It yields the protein CSVDYSGANVLTF.

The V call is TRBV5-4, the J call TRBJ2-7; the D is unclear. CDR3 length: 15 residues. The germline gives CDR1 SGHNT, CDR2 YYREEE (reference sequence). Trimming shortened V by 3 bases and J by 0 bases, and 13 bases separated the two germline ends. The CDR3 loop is CASSSVAGYSYEQYF. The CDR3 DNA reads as TGTGCCAGCAGCTCCGTGGCAGGCTACTCCTACGAGCAGTACTTC.

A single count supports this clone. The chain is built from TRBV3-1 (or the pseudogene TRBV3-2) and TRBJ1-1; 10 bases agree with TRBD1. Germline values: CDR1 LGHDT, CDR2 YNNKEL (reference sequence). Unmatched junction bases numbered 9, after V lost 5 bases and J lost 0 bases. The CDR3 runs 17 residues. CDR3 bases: TGTGCCAGCAGCTCGCCGGGACAGGGGAACCTGAACACTGAAGCTTTCTTT. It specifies CASSSPGQGNLNTEAFF.

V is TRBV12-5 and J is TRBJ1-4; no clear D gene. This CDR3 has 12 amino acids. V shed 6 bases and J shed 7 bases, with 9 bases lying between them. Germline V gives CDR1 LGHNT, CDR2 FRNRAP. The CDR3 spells CASGPRVEKLFF. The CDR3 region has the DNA TGTGCTAGTGGCCCTCGAGTTGAAAAACTGTTTTTT. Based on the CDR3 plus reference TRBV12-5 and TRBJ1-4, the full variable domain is DARVTQTPRHKVTEMGQEVTMRCQPILGHNTVFWYRQTMMQGLELLAYFRNRAPLDDSGMPKDRFSAEMPDATLATLKIQPSEPRDSAVYFCASGPRVEKLFFGSGTQLSVL.

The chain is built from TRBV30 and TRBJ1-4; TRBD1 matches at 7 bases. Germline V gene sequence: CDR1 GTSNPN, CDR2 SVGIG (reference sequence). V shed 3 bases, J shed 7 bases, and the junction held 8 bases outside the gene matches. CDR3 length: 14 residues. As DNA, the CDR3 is TGTGCCTGGAGAAGGACAGGAGGTGGTGAAAAACTGTTTTTT. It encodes CAWRRTGGGEKLFF.